This T cell receptor (beta chain) was identified in a study of shared clonotypes between healthy human individuals. Clones were sequenced by immunoSEQ multiplex PCR, and TCRdb holds only the in-frame ones, with some missing. The sample carries around 1.9 million clones, around 93% recorded once. J gave up 5 bases and V 4 bases, and 6 bases lay outside the gene matches. The CDR3 consists of 15 residues. From germline, CDR1 is SGHNT and CDR2 YYREEE (reference sequence). The naive CD8 fraction comprised CD45RO-negative cells positively selected for CCR7 and excluded terminally differentiated effector memory CD45RA+ cells.

The chain couples TRBV5-4 to TRBJ2-7; TRBD2 matches 13 bases. The receptor comes from a man aged 18-30 years in good health. Some clones in this sample may be carry-over from other donors' samples. The specimen sequenced was naive CD8+ T cells from PBMCs. CDR3: CASSEGLAGSDEQYF. Written as DNA, the CDR3 is TGTGCCAGCAGCGAGGGACTAGCGGGATCAGACGAGCAGTACTTC. Combining the CDR3 with reference TRBV5-4 and TRBJ2-7 gives the whole variable domain ETGVTQSPTHLIKTRGQQVTLRCSSQSGHNTVSWYQQALGQGPQFIFQYYREEENGRGNFPPRFSGLQFPNYSSELNVNALELDDSALYLCASSEGLAGSDEQYFGPGTRLTVT.